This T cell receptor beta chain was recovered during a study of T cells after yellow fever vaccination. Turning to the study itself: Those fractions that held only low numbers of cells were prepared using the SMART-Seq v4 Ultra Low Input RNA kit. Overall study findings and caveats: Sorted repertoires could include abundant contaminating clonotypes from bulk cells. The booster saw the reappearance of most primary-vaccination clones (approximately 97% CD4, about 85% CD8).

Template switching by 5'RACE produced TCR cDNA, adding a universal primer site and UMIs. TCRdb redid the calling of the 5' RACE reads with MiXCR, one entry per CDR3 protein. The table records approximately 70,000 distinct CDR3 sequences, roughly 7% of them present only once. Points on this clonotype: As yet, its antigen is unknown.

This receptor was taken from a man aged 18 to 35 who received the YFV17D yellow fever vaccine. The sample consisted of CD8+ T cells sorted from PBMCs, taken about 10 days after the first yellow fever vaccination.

CDR3 region: CASKLSGTLNTEAFF. The DNA of the CDR3 is TGTGCCAGCAAGTTAAGCGGGACCTTGAACACTGAAGCTTTCTTT. The V and J genes are TRBV19 and TRBJ1-1, with D possibly TRBD1 on 5 matching bases. Germline V CDR1 and CDR2: LNHDA, SQIVND (reference sequence). The V end was cut by 9 bases, the J end by 0 bases, with 17 bases between. This CDR3 comprises 15 residues.